A single sample is the source of the 27 T cell receptor beta chains below, sequenced in a study of response to subunit inactivated influenza vaccine. MiXCR was run by TCRdb on the RT-PCR reads, yielding one entry per CDR3 protein. The profile shows 490,000 or so distinct CDR3 sequences, about 7.6% of them singletons. The source was PBMCs from blood, collected approximately 25 months after vaccination. The receptors come from a man between 45 and 75 years old who received an inactivated influenza vaccine.

This sequence joins TRBV12-3 or TRBV12-4 and TRBJ2-1; 8 bases map to TRBD1. This CDR3 region has 15 residues. V shed 8 bases and J 1 base; nucleotides not matched to a gene: 7. The CDR3 DNA reads TGTGCCAGCGGGGAGGACAGGGATTCCTACAATGAGCAGTTCTTC. Translating it yields CASGEDRDSYNEQFF.

This clonotype was seen a few times. This chain uses TRBV18 with TRBJ1-2; D gene ambiguous. CDR1 and CDR2 from the germline V gene are KGHSH and LQKENI. CDR3 length equals 14 residues. V lost 2 bases and J lost 4, with 11 bases in between. CDR3 region: CASSPGAGAYGYTF. The CDR3 bases are TGTGCCAGCTCACCAGGCGCAGGAGCCTATGGCTACACCTTC.

V and J are TRBV11-3 and TRBJ2-5; D unresolved. The CDR3 sequence is 16 residues long. The germline V gene has CDR1 SGHNT and CDR2 YENEEA. Trimming pared 0 bases from V and 1 base from J, leaving 12 bases between. The CDR3, as DNA: TGTGCCAGCAGCTTAGATCAGCTGCGGTCCCAAGAGACCCAGTACTTC. Protein: CASSLDQLRSQETQYF.

At least ten counts were recorded for this clonotype. The CDR3 bases are TGCAGCGTTGTGGCAGGTCTTAATCAGCCCCAGCATTTT. Its protein is CSVVAGLNQPQHF. The V gene is TRBV29-1, the J gene TRBJ1-5, with D unclear. Germline CDR1 is SQVTM and CDR2 is ANQGSEA. The CDR3 covers 13 residues. Between the trimmed V and J ends, which lost 4 bases and 4 bases, there was a span of 11 bases.

The chain is built from TRBV28 and TRBJ2-5; D may be TRBD2 (6 bases). The germline V gene encodes CDR1 MDHEN and CDR2 SYDVKM. This CDR3 comprises 13 residues. The V end lost 4 bases, the J end lost 3 bases, and 9 bases lay between the germline ends. CDR3 bases: TGTGCCAGCAGTTCCGGGAGAGAAGAGACCCAGTACTTC. It is translated as CASSSGREETQYF. Based on the CDR3 plus reference TRBV28 and TRBJ2-5, the full variable domain is DVKVTQSSRYLVKRTGEKVFLECVQDMDHENMFWYRQDPGLGLRLIYFSYDVKMKEKGDIPEGYSVSREKKERFSLILESASTNQTSMYLCASSSGREETQYFGPGTRLLVL.

In its sample, this clonotype was seen a few times. J is TRBJ2-3 and V is TRBV20-1; D gene unclear. Germline CDR1 is DFQATT and CDR2 is SNEGSKA (reference sequence). There are 15 residues in the CDR3. Trimming removed 3 bases from V and 0 bases from J, with 13 bases in between. CDR3 region: CSARALGFSTDTQYF. The DNA of the CDR3 is TGCAGTGCTAGGGCTCTCGGGTTTAGCACAGATACGCAGTATTTT.

This clonotype was seen many times. The V and J genes are TRBV7-8 and TRBJ2-1, with TRBD2 identical over 12 bases. V was pared by 1 base and J by 7 bases, with 17 bases of the junction left unmatched. The CDR3 is 20 residues long. Germline V lookup: CDR1 SGHVS, CDR2 FQNEAQ. The CDR3 is CASSLVATSGSLGSRNEQFF. CDR3 in DNA: TGTGCCAGCAGCTTAGTTGCGACTAGCGGGAGTCTTGGGTCGAGGAATGAGCAGTTCTTC.

This clonotype was detected ten times or more. The rearrangement joins TRBV20-1 to TRBJ1-5; D is uncertain. CDR3 size: 13 residues. Germline CDR1 and CDR2: DFQATT and SNEGSKA (reference sequence). V lost 1 base, J lost 0 bases, and 4 bases lay in between. The CDR3 DNA sequence: TGCAGTGCTAGAGGCGATAGCAATCAGCCCCAGCATTTT. This gives the protein CSARGDSNQPQHF.

In this sample, this clonotype turned up many times. The rearrangement links TRBV28 to TRBJ1-6; a weak D match, TRBD1 (5 bases). Per germline, CDR1 MDHEN and CDR2 SYDVKM. The V gene lost 7 bases and the J gene lost 10 bases, with 29 bases spanning the gap. CDR3 size: 18 residues. DNA for the CDR3: TGTGCCAGCACCCTAGGACCGGGACGGCCAAGTTGGCCCTCACCCCTCCACTTT. It yields the protein CASTLGPGRPSWPSPLHF.

In its sample, this clonotype was seen a few times. The gene calls are TRBV7-2 and TRBJ2-1, with D perhaps TRBD1 or TRBD2 (5 bases each). This CDR3 is built from 14 residues. Germline V gives CDR1 SGHTA, CDR2 FQGNSA. V dropped 5 bases and J dropped 4 bases, with 12 bases sitting between them. The CDR3 is CASSVQGVYNEQFF. For the CDR3, the DNA is TGTGCCAGCAGCGTCCAGGGAGTATACAATGAGCAGTTCTTC.

This clonotype was seen a handful of times. The chain joins TRBV27 to TRBJ2-7; TRBD1 agrees at 7 bases. Per germline, CDR1 MNHEY and CDR2 SMNVEV (reference sequence). Germline trimming cut 6 bases from V and 0 bases from J; bases unmatched to any gene: 11. The CDR3 is made up of 16 amino acids. The CDR3 protein is CASRSVSRGFSYEQYF. The CDR3 DNA follows: TGTGCCAGCAGGTCGGTGAGCAGGGGGTTCTCCTACGAGCAGTACTTC.

There are many counts of this clonotype. The chain joins TRBV29-1 to TRBJ2-3; the D gene is possibly TRBD2 (7 bases). Germline V gives CDR1 SQVTM, CDR2 ANQGSEA. Trimming shortened V by 4 bases and J by 2 bases, and 13 bases separated the two germline ends. This CDR3 has 14 residues. CDR3 residues: CSVGRGGTTDTQYF. The CDR3 DNA is TGCAGCGTTGGAAGGGGGGGGACCACAGATACGCAGTATTTT.

This clonotype was seen more than once but under ten times. CDR3 in DNA: TGCGCCAGCAGCGTTGGGGGGGCCGGGGACAATGAGCAGTTCTTC. This gives the protein CASSVGGAGDNEQFF. The chain recombines TRBV5-1 with TRBJ2-1, with D possibly being TRBD2 (7 bases). Deletions cut 4 bases from V and 5 bases from J, with 16 bases between. The CDR3 sequence is 15 residues long. Germline lookup yields CDR1 SGHRS and CDR2 YFSETQ.

This clonotype has only a few counts. V gene TRBV29-1 combines with J gene TRBJ2-7; D perhaps matches TRBD2 (6 bases). V dropped 5 bases and J dropped 7 bases, with 18 bases sitting between them. Per germline, CDR1 SQVTM and CDR2 ANQGSEA. The CDR3 runs to 13 residues. CDR3 nucleotides: TGCAGCGTTAAAGGCGGGAATAAGGGTGAGCAGTACTTC. Encoded protein: CSVKGGNKGEQYF.

V is TRBV20-1 and J is TRBJ2-3, with a weak D call TRBD2 (5 bases). Trimming pared 0 bases from V and 1 base from J, leaving 11 bases between. The CDR3 has 15 amino acids. The V gene's germline CDR1 is DFQATT and CDR2 SNEGSKA (reference sequence). The CDR3 spells CSARDPHGGTDTQYF. CDR3 DNA sequence: TGCAGTGCTAGAGACCCTCACGGGGGCACAGATACGCAGTATTTT.

This clonotype came up many times. This chain joins TRBV9 and TRBJ2-3; 10 bases fit TRBD2. Germline CDR1 is SGDLS and CDR2 is YYNGEE. This CDR3 comprises 15 residues. The trim removed 4 bases at V and 9 bases at J, leaving 11 bases unmatched. CDR3 sequence reads: CASSPTASGSPTQYF. The CDR3 bases are TGTGCCAGCAGCCCCACCGCTAGCGGGAGTCCAACGCAGTATTTT.

This clonotype was seen many times. The chain combines TRBV2 with TRBJ1-2; 10 bases align to TRBD1. The ends lost 5 bases at V and 8 bases at J; junction bases unmatched: 11. Looked up from germline, CDR1 is SNHLY and CDR2 is FYNNEI. The CDR3 spans 15 residues. CDR3 sequence (DNA): TGTGCCAGCAGTTTGCGGACAGGGGGAAGGTCCGGCTACACCTTC. Amino acid sequence: CASSLRTGGRSGYTF.

This rearrangement joins TRBV6-5 to TRBJ2-7; weak D call: TRBD1 (5 bases). Germline CDR1 and CDR2: MNHEY and SVGAGI. The CDR3 runs to 14 residues. V was trimmed by 2 bases and J by 0 bases, leaving 8 bases between them. CDR3 residues: CASSYGQGSYEQYF. In nucleotides, the CDR3 is TGTGCCAGCAGTTACGGGCAGGGCTCCTACGAGCAGTACTTC.

In its sample, this clonotype was seen many times. The chain is built from TRBV10-3 and TRBJ2-5; D possibly matches TRBD1 or TRBD2 (5 bases each). V dropped 8 bases and J dropped 2 bases, with 9 bases sitting between them. The germline gives CDR1 ENHRY, CDR2 SYGVKD. This CDR3 contains 12 residues. Written as DNA, the CDR3 is TGTGCCATCGGGACGGAGCAAGAGACCCAGTACTTC. Protein product: CAIGTEQETQYF.

This rearrangement joins TRBV5-1 to TRBJ2-7; 9 bases fit TRBD1. V lost 4 bases, J lost 3 bases, and 5 bases stayed unmatched. Per germline, CDR1 SGHRS and CDR2 YFSETQ. There are 14 residues in the CDR3. CDR3 sequence (DNA): TGCGCCAGCAGCACAAACAGGGGGCACTACGAGCAGTACTTC. Amino acid sequence: CASSTNRGHYEQYF.

This clonotype has more than one count but fewer than ten. The chain carries TRBV5-6 and TRBJ2-1; D is uncertain. The V and J ends lost 2 bases and 1 base respectively, with 13 bases between them. This CDR3 contains 16 residues. CDR1 is SGHDT, CDR2 YYEEEE, per germline. This CDR3 is CASSFLGKRSYNEQFF. The CDR3 bases are TGTGCCAGCAGCTTCCTGGGGAAGCGATCCTACAATGAGCAGTTCTTC.

In its sample, this clonotype was seen a few times. The chain combines TRBV5-6 with TRBJ1-5, with 7 bases fitting TRBD1. Per germline, CDR1 SGHDT and CDR2 YYEEEE. The V segment lost 4 bases and the J segment 0 bases; nucleotides outside the gene matches: 4. There are 15 residues in the CDR3. This CDR3 reads CASSRGTVSNQPQHF. Here the CDR3 DNA reads TGTGCCAGCAGCAGAGGGACAGTTAGCAATCAGCCCCAGCATTTT.

Turning to this clonotype: This may come from a read error, since a much larger clone is one base off. V and J are TRBV19 and TRBJ2-1; 8 bases fit TRBD2. Germline CDR1 and CDR2: LNHDA and SQIVND (reference sequence). The CDR3 sequence is 14 residues long. With 1 base clipped from V and 10 bases from J, the junction kept 6 bases outside the gene matches. CDR3 loop: CASSIGTSPKEQFF. The CDR3 DNA reads as TGTGCCAGTAGTATAGGGACTAGCCCCAAGGAGCAGTTCTTC. Full variable domain (remainder filled in from reference TRBV19 and TRBJ2-1): DGGITQSPKYLFRKEGQNVTLSCEQNLNHDAMYWYRQDPGQGLRLIYYSQIVNDFQKGDIAEGYSVSREKKESFPLTVTSAQKNPTAFYLCASSIGTSPKEQFFGPGTRLTVL.

V is TRBV3-1 and J is TRBJ2-2, with TRBD1 matching over 9 bases. Unmatched junction bases numbered 3, after V lost 4 bases and J lost 6 bases. CDR1 and CDR2 (germline): LGHDT, YNNKEL (reference sequence). The CDR3 has 14 amino acids. CDR3 DNA: TGTGCCAGCAGCCGGGGACAGGGATCCGGGGAGCTGTTTTTT. Translating it yields CASSRGQGSGELFF.

This clonotype has a handful of counts. The genes are TRBV20-1 and TRBJ1-2; D perhaps matches TRBD1 (5 bases). The germline V gene encodes CDR1 DFQATT and CDR2 SNEGSKA (reference sequence). The V end was cut by 7 bases, the J end by 4 bases, with 13 bases between. The CDR3 extends over 12 amino acids. The CDR3 here is CSVLRGGYGYTF. DNA for the CDR3: TGCAGTGTACTTCGGGGGGGCTATGGCTACACCTTC.

This clonotype appeared many times. The CDR3 sequence is CASSQGQAGAKNIQYF. CDR3 sequence (DNA): TGTGCCAGCAGCCAAGGACAGGCAGGGGCCAAAAACATTCAGTACTTC. The V and J genes are TRBV4-2 and TRBJ2-4; D is perhaps TRBD1 (6 bases). The germline gives CDR1 LGHNA, CDR2 YNFKEQ. The CDR3 sequence is 16 residues long. V was pared by 1 base and J by 1 base, with 11 bases between.

This clonotype was detected many times. V is TRBV29-1 and J is TRBJ1-1, with D unclear. The CDR3 sequence is 12 residues long. The germline V gene has CDR1 SQVTM and CDR2 ANQGSEA. The V end lost 7 bases, the J end lost 1 base, and 10 bases lay between the germline ends. Here the CDR3 DNA reads TGCAGCGCTTGCGACTGGAACACTGAAGCTTTCTTT. Translating it yields CSACDWNTEAFF.